The entry below describes one T cell receptor beta chain. The antigen is not known. Sequencing was performed with immunoSEQ multiplex PCR; in TCRdb, only in-frame clones are kept and a portion is missing. The sample holds some 2.1 million clones, approximately 92% seen once. The germline V and J ends were trimmed by 0 bases and 8 bases, with 13 bases remaining between them. The CDR3 contains 14 residues. Germline assignment: CDR1 MRHNA and CDR2 SNTAGT. The source of the sample is a study of shared clonotypes between healthy human individuals. Broader study findings: Compared with memory subsets, naive subsets generally had larger estimated richness.

CD45RO-negative cells were positively selected for CCR7, leaving out terminally differentiated effector memory CD45RA+ cells. The source material was naive CD8+ T cells from PBMCs. This chain uses TRBV6-4 with TRBJ1-2; the D gene is possibly TRBD1 (6 bases). This clonotype was sampled from a man aged 18 to 35 in good health. Some clones in this sample may be carry-over from other donors' samples. The CDR3 spells CASSDSAGGIGYTF. The CDR3 DNA follows: TGTGCCAGCAGTGACTCGGCGGGGGGCATCGGCTACACCTTC.